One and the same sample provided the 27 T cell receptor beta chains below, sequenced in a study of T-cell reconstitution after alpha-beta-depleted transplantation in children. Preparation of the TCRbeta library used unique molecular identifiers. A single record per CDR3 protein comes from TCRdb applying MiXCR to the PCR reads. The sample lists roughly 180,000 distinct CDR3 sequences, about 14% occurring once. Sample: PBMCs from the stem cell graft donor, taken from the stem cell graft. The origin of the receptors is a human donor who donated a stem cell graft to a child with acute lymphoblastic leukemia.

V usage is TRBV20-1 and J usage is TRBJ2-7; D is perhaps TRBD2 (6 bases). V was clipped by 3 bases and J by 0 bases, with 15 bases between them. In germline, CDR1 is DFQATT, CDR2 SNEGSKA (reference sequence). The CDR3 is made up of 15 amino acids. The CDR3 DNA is TGCAGTGCTAGGGACGAGGGACTTAGCTCCTACGAGCAGTACTTC. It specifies CSARDEGLSSYEQYF.

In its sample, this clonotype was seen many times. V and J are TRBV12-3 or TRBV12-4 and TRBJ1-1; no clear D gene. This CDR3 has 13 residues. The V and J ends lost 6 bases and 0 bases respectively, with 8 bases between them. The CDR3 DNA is TGTGCCAGCAGGAAAGGGATGAACACTGAAGCTTTCTTT. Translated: CASRKGMNTEAFF.

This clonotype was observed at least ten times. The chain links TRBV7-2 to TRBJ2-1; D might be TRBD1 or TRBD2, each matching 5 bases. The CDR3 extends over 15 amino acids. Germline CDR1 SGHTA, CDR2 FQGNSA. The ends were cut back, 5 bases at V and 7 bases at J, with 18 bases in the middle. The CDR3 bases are TGTGCCAGCAGCACACCGGGACGCGGATTGAATGAGCAGTTCTTC. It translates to CASSTPGRGLNEQFF.

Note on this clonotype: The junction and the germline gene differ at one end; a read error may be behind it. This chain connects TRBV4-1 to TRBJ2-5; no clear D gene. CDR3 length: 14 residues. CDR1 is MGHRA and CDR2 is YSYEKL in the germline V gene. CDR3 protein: CASSQRSGQGTQYF. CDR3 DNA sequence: TGCGCCAGCAGCCAAAGGTCCGGGCAAGGGACCCAGTACTTC.

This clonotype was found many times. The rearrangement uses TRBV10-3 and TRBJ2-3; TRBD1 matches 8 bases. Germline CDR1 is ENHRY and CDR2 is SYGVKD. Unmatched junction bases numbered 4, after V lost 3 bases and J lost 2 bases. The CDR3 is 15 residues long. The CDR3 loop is CAISEGTGPTDTQYF. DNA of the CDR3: TGTGCCATCAGTGAAGGGACAGGACCCACAGATACGCAGTATTTT.

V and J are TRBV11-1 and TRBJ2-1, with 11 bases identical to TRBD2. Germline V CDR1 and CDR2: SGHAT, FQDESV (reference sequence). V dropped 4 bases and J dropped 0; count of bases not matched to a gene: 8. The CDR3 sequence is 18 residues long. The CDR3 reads CASSSASGRLSSYNEQFF. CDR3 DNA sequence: TGTGCCAGCAGCTCGGCTAGCGGGAGGCTGAGCTCCTACAATGAGCAGTTCTTC.

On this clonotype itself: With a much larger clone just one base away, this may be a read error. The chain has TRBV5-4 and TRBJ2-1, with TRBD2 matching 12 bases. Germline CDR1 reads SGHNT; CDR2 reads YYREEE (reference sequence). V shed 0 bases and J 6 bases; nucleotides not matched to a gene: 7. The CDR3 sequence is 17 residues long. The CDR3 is CASSLGLAGGPGNEQFF. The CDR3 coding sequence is TGTGCCAGCAGCTTGGGGCTAGCGGGAGGGCCGGGCAATGAGCAGTTCTTC.

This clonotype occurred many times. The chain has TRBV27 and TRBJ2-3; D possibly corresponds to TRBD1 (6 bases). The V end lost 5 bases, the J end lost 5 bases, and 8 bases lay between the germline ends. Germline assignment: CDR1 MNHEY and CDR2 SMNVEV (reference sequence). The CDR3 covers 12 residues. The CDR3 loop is CASSIRGDTQYF. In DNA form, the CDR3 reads TGTGCCAGCAGTATCAGGGGAGATACGCAGTATTTT.

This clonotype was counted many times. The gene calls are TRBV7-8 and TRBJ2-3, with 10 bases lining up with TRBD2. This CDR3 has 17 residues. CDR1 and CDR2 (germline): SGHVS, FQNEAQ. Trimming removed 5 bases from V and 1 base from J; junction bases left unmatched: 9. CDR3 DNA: TGTGCCAGCAGCCCACGGCCACTAGCGGGGCGCACAGATACGCAGTATTTT. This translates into CASSPRPLAGRTDTQYF.

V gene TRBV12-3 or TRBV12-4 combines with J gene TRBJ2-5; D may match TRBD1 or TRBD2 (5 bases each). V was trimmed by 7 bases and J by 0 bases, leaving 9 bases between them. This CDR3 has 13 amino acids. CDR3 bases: TGTGCCAGCACGAGGGGTAACCAAGAGACCCAGTACTTC. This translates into CASTRGNQETQYF.

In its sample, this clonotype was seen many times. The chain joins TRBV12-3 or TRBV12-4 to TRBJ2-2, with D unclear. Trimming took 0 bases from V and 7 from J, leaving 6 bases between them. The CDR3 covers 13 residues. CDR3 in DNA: TGTGCCAGCAGTTTAGCGGGCGACGGGGAGCTGTTTTTT. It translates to CASSLAGDGELFF.

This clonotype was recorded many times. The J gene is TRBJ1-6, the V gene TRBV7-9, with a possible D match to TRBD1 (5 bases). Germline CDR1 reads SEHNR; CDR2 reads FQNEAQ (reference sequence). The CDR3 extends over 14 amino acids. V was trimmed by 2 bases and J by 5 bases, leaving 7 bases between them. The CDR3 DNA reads TGTGCCAGCAGCTTAAGGGACCATAATTCACCCCTCCACTTT. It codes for CASSLRDHNSPLHF.

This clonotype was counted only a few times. The CDR3 protein is CANYPLGQNLGTDTQYF. In DNA form, the CDR3 reads TGTGCCAACTACCCTTTGGGACAGAATTTAGGCACAGATACGCAGTATTTT. This chain uses TRBV12-3 or TRBV12-4 with TRBJ2-3; 7 nucleotides align to TRBD1. The CDR3 totals 17 residues. The junction had 17 bases not matched to a gene; V was cut back by 10 bases and J by 1 base.

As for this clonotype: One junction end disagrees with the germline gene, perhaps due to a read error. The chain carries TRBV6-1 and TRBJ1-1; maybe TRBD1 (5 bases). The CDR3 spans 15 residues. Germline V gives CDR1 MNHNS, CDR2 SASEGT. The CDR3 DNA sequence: TGTGCCAGCAGTGACCCTGACAGAGTGAACACTGAAGCTCTCTTT. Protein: CASSDPDRVNTEALF.

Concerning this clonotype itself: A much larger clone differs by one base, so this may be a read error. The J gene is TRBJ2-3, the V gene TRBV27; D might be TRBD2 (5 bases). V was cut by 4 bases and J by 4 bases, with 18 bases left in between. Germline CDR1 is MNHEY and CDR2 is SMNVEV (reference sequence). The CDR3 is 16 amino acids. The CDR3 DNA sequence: TGTGCCAGCAGTTCCACCGGGCCTAGCTCATCAGATACGCAGTATTTT. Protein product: CASSSTGPSSSDTQYF.

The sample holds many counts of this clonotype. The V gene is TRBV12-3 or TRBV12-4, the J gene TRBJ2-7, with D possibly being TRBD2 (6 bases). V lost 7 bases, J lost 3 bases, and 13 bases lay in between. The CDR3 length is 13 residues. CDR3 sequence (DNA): TGTGCCAGCACTATTGGAGGGAGCTACGAGCAGTACTTC. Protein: CASTIGGSYEQYF.

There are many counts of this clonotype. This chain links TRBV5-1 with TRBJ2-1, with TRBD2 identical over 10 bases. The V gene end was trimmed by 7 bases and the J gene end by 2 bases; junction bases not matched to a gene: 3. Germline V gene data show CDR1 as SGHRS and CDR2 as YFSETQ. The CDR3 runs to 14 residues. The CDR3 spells CASLAGETYNEQFF. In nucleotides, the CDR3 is TGCGCCAGCCTAGCGGGAGAAACCTACAATGAGCAGTTCTTC.

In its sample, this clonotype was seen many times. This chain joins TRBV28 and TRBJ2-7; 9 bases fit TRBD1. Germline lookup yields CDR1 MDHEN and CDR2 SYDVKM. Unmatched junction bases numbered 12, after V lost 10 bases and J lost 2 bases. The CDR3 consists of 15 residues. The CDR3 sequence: CATIPWGQGPYEQYF. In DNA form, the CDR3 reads TGTGCCACCATCCCCTGGGGACAGGGACCCTACGAGCAGTACTTC.

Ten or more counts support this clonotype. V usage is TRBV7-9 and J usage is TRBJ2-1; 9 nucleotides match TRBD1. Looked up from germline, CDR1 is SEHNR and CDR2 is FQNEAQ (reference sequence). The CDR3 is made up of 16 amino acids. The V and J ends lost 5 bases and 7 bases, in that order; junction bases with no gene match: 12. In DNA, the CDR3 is TGTGCCAGCAGCAGACCCCCGGGACAGGGTACGAATGAGCAGTTCTTC. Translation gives CASSRPPGQGTNEQFF.

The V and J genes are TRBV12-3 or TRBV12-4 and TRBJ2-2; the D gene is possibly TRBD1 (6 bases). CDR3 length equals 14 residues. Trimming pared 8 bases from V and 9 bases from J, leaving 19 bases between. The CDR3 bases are TGTGCCAGCCGGATGCGCAGGGGTCTTCGGGAGCTGTTTTTT. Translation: CASRMRRGLRELFF.

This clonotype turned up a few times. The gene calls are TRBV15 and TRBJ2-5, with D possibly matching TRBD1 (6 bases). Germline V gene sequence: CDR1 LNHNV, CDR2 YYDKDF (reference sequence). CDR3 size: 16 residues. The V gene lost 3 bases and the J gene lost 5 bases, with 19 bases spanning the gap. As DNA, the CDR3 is TGTGCCACCAGCAGGGGACCGATTCAGGGGCGGGAGACCCAGTACTTC. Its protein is CATSRGPIQGRETQYF.

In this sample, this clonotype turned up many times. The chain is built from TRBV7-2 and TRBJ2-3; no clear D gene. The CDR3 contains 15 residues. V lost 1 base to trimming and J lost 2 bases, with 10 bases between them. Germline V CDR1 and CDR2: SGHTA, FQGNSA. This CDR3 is CASSLDGPYTDTQYF. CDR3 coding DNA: TGTGCCAGCAGCTTAGATGGACCCTACACAGATACGCAGTATTTT.

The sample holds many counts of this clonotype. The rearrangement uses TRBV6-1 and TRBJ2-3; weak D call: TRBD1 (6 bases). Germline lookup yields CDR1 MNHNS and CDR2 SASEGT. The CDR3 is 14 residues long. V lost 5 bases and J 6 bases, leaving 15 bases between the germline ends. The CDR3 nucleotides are TGTGCCAGCAGTCGACAGGCTAGGGTTGATACGCAGTATTTT. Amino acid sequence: CASSRQARVDTQYF.

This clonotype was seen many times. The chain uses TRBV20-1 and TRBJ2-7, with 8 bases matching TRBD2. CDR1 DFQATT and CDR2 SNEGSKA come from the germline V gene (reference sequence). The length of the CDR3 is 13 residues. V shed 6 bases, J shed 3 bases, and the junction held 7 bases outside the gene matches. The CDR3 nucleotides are TGCAGTGCGCCTAGCGGGCACAGCTACGAGCAGTACTTC. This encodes CSAPSGHSYEQYF.

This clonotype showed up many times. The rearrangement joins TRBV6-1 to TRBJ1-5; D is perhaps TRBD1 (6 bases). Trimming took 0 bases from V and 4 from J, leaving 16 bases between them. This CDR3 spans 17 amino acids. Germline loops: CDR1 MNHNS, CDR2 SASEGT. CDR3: CASSEAVQGVWNQPQHF. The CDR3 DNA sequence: TGTGCCAGCAGTGAAGCGGTACAGGGAGTTTGGAATCAGCCCCAGCATTTT.

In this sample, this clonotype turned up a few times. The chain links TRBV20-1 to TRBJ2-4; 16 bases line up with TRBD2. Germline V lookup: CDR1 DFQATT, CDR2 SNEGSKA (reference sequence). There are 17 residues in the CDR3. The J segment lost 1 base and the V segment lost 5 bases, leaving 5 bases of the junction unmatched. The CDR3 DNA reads TGCAGTGCTGGGGGACTAGCGGGAGGGGGGGCCAAAAACATTCAGTACTTC. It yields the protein CSAGGLAGGGAKNIQYF.

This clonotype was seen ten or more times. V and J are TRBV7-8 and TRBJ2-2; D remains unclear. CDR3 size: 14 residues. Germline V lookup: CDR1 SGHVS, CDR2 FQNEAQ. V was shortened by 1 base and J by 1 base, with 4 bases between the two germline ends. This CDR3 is CASSLGGNTGELFF. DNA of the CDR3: TGTGCCAGCAGCTTAGGGGGGAACACCGGGGAGCTGTTTTTT. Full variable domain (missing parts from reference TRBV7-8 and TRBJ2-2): GAGVSQSPRYKVAKRGQDVALRCDPISGHVSLFWYQQALGQGPEFLTYFQNEAQLDKSGLPSDRFFAERPEGSVSTLKIQRTQQEDSAVYLCASSLGGNTGELFFGEGSRLTVL.